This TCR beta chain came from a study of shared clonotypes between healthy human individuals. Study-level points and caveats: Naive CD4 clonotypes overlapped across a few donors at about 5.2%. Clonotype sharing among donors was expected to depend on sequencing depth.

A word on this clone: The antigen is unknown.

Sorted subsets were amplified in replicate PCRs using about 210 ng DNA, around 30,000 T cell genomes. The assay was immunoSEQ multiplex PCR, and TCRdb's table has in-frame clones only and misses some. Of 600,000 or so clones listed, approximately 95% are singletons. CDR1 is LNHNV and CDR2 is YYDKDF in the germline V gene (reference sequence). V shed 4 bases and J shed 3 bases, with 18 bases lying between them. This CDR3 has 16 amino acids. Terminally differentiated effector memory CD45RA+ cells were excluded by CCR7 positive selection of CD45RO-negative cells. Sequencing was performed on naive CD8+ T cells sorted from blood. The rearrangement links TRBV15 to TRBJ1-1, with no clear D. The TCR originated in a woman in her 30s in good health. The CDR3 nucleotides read TGTGCCACCAGCATAGGGCGGGAGGGTCGGGACACTGAAGCTTTCTTT. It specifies CATSIGREGRDTEAFF.